This T cell receptor beta chain was sequenced during a study of control samples from healthy donors and cancer patients. With V trimmed by 0 bases and J by 3 bases, 4 bases remained unmatched. The germline gives CDR1 SGHAT, CDR2 FQNNGV. The CDR3 extends over 16 amino acids. Measured with immunoSEQ multiplex PCR; TCRdb has only the in-frame clones, and not every one. The data show tens of thousands of clones, about 88% seen once. This clonotype was obtained from a woman between 70 and 85 years old in good health. Sequencing input: blood. V and J are TRBV11-2 and TRBJ2-3; 9 bases match TRBD1. Here the CDR3 reads CASSLDGQGSTDTQYF. CDR3 sequence (DNA): TGTGCCAGCAGCTTAGATGGACAGGGGTCGACAGATACGCAGTATTTT.